This TCR beta chain came from a study of neurological immune-mediated disorders. TCRdb re-called the 5' RACE reads through MiXCR, storing one row per CDR3 protein. The sample includes about 33,000 distinct CDR3 sequences, approximately 13% of them seen just once. Described time point: longitudinal time-point 2. The CDR3 spans 16 residues. V lost 2 bases and J lost 0, with 11 bases in between. Germline CDR1 reads SGHTA; CDR2 reads FQGNSA. This clonotype has a count of ten or more. The V gene is TRBV7-2, the J gene TRBJ2-4; D tentatively reads TRBD1 or TRBD2 (5 bases each). The TCR comes from a woman aged 35 to 49 in good health. Input material: PBMCs. The CDR3 protein is CASSLLGELAKNIQYF. In DNA, the CDR3 is TGTGCCAGCAGCTTATTGGGGGAGTTAGCCAAAAACATTCAGTACTTC. The whole variable domain, filled in from reference TRBV7-2 and TRBJ2-4, reads GAGVSQSPSNKVTEKGKDVELRCDPISGHTALYWYRQSLGQGLEFLIYFQGNSAPDKSGLPSDRFSAERTGGSVSTLTIQRTQQEDSAVYLCASSLLGELAKNIQYFGAGTRLSVL.